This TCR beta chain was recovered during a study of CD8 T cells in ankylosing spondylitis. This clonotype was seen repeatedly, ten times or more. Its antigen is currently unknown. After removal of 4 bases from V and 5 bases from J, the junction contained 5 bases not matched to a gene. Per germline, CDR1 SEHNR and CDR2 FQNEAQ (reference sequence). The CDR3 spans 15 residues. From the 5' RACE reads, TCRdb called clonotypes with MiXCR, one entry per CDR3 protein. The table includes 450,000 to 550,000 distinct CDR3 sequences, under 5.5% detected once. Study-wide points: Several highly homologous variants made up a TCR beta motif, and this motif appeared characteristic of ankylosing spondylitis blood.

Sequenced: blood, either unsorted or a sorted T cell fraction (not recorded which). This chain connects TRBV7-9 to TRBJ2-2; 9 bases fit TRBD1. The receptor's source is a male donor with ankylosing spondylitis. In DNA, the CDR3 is TGTGCCAGCAGCTCAAACAGGGGGCGGACCGGGGAGCTGTTTTTT. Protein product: CASSSNRGRTGELFF.